A single sample gave rise to the 5 T cell receptor beta chains below, sequenced in a study of T-cell memory formation after mild COVID-19. Each CDR3 protein is one row after TCRdb ran MiXCR on the 5' RACE reads. The table includes about 430,000 distinct CDR3 sequences, 20% to 25% detected once. The material sequenced was PBMCs or a T cell subset sorted from them (not recorded which). The receptors originated from an adult woman who had mild COVID-19 (a few samples of this study predate the infection). Cell type and time point are not known.

This chain joins TRBV5-1 and TRBJ2-5, with TRBD1 matching 10 bases. Trimming took 7 bases from V and 5 from J; bases not matched to a gene: 5. This CDR3 spans 13 amino acids. The germline V gene encodes CDR1 SGHRS and CDR2 YFSETQ. CDR3 nucleotide sequence: TGCGCCAGCCGGGACAGGGGCAGCGAGACCCAGTACTTC. It encodes CASRDRGSETQYF.

This clonotype was detected only a few times. This chain links TRBV7-9 with TRBJ2-5, with D tentatively TRBD1 (6 bases). This CDR3 comprises 15 residues. Germline CDR1 is SEHNR and CDR2 is FQNEAQ (reference sequence). V shed 2 bases and J shed 4 bases, with 14 bases lying between them. The CDR3 region is CASSLSRGARETQYF. CDR3 DNA sequence: TGTGCCAGCAGCTTATCCAGGGGAGCCAGAGAGACCCAGTACTTC.

This clonotype was counted only a few times. CDR3 loop: CASSPPSGDEQFF. The CDR3 bases are TGTGCCAGCAGCCCCCCTAGCGGGGATGAGCAGTTCTTC. This rearrangement joins TRBV12-3 or TRBV12-4 to TRBJ2-1; 9 bases are a match to TRBD2. V was clipped by 6 bases and J by 8 bases; unmatched bases: 5. This CDR3 contains 13 residues.

The sample holds a few counts of this clonotype. The CDR3 sequence is CATSPVRNTEAFF. CDR3 nucleotides: TGTGCCACCAGCCCCGTCCGGAACACTGAAGCTTTCTTT. The chain employs TRBV15 and TRBJ1-1; D remains unclear. The CDR3 spans 13 residues. V lost 5 bases, J lost 1 base, and 8 bases lay in between. From germline, CDR1 is LNHNV and CDR2 YYDKDF (reference sequence).

The CDR3 sequence: CASSLDDLPFGNTIYF. CDR3 nucleotides: TGCGCCAGCAGCTTGGACGACCTTCCTTTTGGAAACACCATATATTTT. The chain carries TRBV5-1 and TRBJ1-3; no reliable D call. CDR1 and CDR2 from the germline V gene are SGHRS and YFSETQ. The V and J ends lost 0 bases and 3 bases respectively, with 13 bases between them. The CDR3 consists of 16 residues. Full variable domain (outside the CDR3, taken from reference TRBV5-1 and TRBJ1-3): KAGVTQTPRYLIKTRGQQVTLSCSPISGHRSVSWYQQTPGQGLQFLFEYFSETQRNKGNFPGRFSGRQFSNSRSEMNVSTLELGDSALYLCASSLDDLPFGNTIYFGEGSWLTVV.